This T cell receptor (beta chain) was documented in a study of blood T cell repertoires in COVID-19. At the level of the study: The study drew acute and convalescent COVID-19 samples from the United States, Italy and Spain. T cells, B-cell-depleted T cells, or PBMCs supplied cDNA or gDNA.

In this sample, this clone turned up many times. Per the study methods: Nucleated cell number was recorded as an estimate derived from reference gene primer amplification. The table came from immunoSEQ multiplex PCR; TCRdb's copy has only in-frame clones and leaves some out. V and J calls and clone size come straight from that table; D and trimming were deduced from the DNA. The sample holds about 270,000 clones, approximately 83% seen once. The sequence was obtained from a woman in her seventies with acute or convalescent COVID-19. The specimen sequenced was peripheral blood.

The chain's CDR3 is CASSFDQAYNEQFF. For the CDR3, the DNA is TGTGCCAGCAGCTTCGACCAGGCTTACAATGAGCAGTTCTTC. The chain joins TRBV5-4 to TRBJ2-1; D is uncertain. Trimming took off 2 bases at V and 4 bases at J, with 10 bases between the two ends. Germline CDR1 SGHNT, CDR2 YYREEE (reference sequence). This CDR3 is 14 amino acids long. Using reference TRBV5-4 and TRBJ2-1 for the parts outside the CDR3, the full variable domain is ETGVTQSPTHLIKTRGQQVTLRCSSQSGHNTVSWYQQALGQGPQFIFQYYREEENGRGNFPPRFSGLQFPNYSSELNVNALELDDSALYLCASSFDQAYNEQFFGPGTRLTVL.